This record covers a single T cell receptor beta chain. The data belong to a study of blood T cell repertoires in COVID-19. As for the study in general: T cells, B-cell-depleted T cells, or PBMCs supplied cDNA or gDNA.

Assay: immunoSEQ multiplex PCR; the TCRdb copy retains only in-frame clones and omits some. Here the sample spans about 56,000 clones, roughly 80% being singletons. Sequencing was carried out using peripheral blood. The sequence was obtained from a woman over 75 with acute or convalescent COVID-19.

The CDR3 protein is CASSEYAGASGWNEQFF. The CDR3 nucleotides read TGTGCCAGCAGTGAATATGCAGGGGCGAGCGGATGGAATGAGCAGTTCTTC. V gene TRBV25-1 combines with J gene TRBJ2-1, with D maybe TRBD1 (6 bases). Germline V lookup: CDR1 MGHDK, CDR2 SYGVNS. V lost 0 bases and J lost 7, with 19 bases in between. This CDR3 has 17 amino acids.